This T cell receptor (beta chain) comes out of a study of T cells in narcolepsy. The wider study: Patients with NT1 or NT2 and healthy control donors were enrolled.

The CDR3 spans 15 residues. With V trimmed by 1 base and J by 1 base, 4 bases remained unmatched. The V gene's germline CDR1 is SGHTA and CDR2 FQGNSA. Sequenced by immunoSEQ multiplex PCR; TCRdb stores in-frame clones only, minus some. The table includes some 37,000 clones, approximately 85% detected once. Study-level points and caveats: Autoreactive HCRT-specific and TRIB2-specific clonotypes were marked in same-patient CSF-versus-blood CD4+ comparisons. Autoreactive clonotypes reportedly recurred in blood of same and different patients, not controls. Some memory CD4+ repertoires had no autoreactive clone sequences.

With regard to this clone: Its target is not known.

J is TRBJ2-7 and V is TRBV7-2; 7 nucleotides align to TRBD1. The clonotype originates from a human donor with narcolepsy. Input material: CD45RA- memory CD4+ T cells from PBMCs. CDR3: CASSLGQGGSYEQYF. CDR3 coding DNA: TGTGCCAGCAGCTTAGGACAGGGCGGTTCCTACGAGCAGTACTTC. Complete variable domain (other parts from reference TRBV7-2 and TRBJ2-7): GAGVSQSPSNKVTEKGKDVELRCDPISGHTALYWYRQSLGQGLEFLIYFQGNSAPDKSGLPSDRFSAERTGGSVSTLTIQRTQQEDSAVYLCASSLGQGGSYEQYFGPGTRLTVT.